The rows below give T cell receptor beta chains drawn from one sample of a study of T cells and Merkel cell carcinoma outcomes. TCRdb's table, derived via immunoSEQ multiplex PCR, lists solely in-frame clones and lacks some. The sample includes about 14,000 clones, roughly 92% of them seen just once. The sample comprised tumor tissue from Merkel cell carcinoma. The receptors were sampled from a human donor with Merkel cell carcinoma. Both conserved end residues are part of each CDR3. D genes are given only for firm matches. Expanded clones are given a class, and other clones once, few, many or no size at all.

>TRBJ2-3|TRBV18|NA|NA
CASSPQAQEPGTTDTQYF
TGTGCCAGCTCACCACAGGCGCAGGAGCCTGGTACCACAGATACGCAGTATTTT
>TRBJ1-3|TRBV4-1|NA|NA
CASSQVAGVRYF
TGCGCCAGCAGCCAAGTTGCGGGAGTCCGATATTTT
>TRBJ1-6|TRBV9|TRBD1|few
CASSGGTGRSPLHF
TGTGCCAGCAGTGGGGGGACAGGGCGGTCACCCCTCCACTTT
>TRBJ1-4|TRBV7-2|TRBD1|NA
CASSLIQGDEKLFF
TGTGCCAGTAGCTTAATACAGGGGGATGAAAAACTGTTTTTT
>TRBJ2-3|TRBV18|NA|NA
CASSPPGIDTQYF
TGTGCCAGCTCACCACCGGGCATAGATACGCAGTATTTT
>TRBJ1-1|TRBV7-9|NA|NA
CASSPLGKVENTEAFF
TGTGCCAGCAGCCCACTAGGGAAGGTGGAAAACACTGAAGCTTTCTTT
>TRBJ2-7|TRBV5-4|NA|once
CASSSRQPYEQYF
TGTGCCAGCAGCTCCCGACAGCCCTACGAGCAGTACTTC
>TRBJ2-1|TRBV5-6|TRBD1|NA
CASSLIRGRDEQFF
TGTGCCAGCAGCCTCATAAGGGGGCGGGATGAGCAGTTCTTC
>TRBJ1-1|TRBV18|NA|NA
CASSPSSWTVNTEAFF
TGTGCCAGCTCACCAAGTTCTTGGACGGTGAACACTGAAGCTTTCTTT
>TRBJ1-3|TRBV19|NA|few
CASSNAATRRNTIYF
TGTGCCAGTAGTAACGCAGCTACGAGGAGAAACACCATATATTTT
>TRBJ2-2|TRBV19|NA|NA
CATKFGVNTGELFF
TGTGCCACCAAATTTGGAGTGAACACCGGGGAGCTGTTTTTT
>TRBJ2-2|TRBV5-1|TRBD2|NA
CASSTLAGNTGELFF
TGCGCCAGCAGCACACTAGCGGGGAACACCGGGGAGCTGTTTTTT
>TRBJ2-7|TRBV5-6|NA|NA
CASSAGFVAYEQYF
TGTGCCAGCAGCGCAGGGTTTGTAGCCTACGAGCAGTACTTC
>TRBJ1-2|TRBV18|TRBD1|NA
CASSQTGRQGTRYGYTF
TGTGCCAGCTCACAGACCGGTCGACAGGGGACCCGCTATGGCTACACCTTC
>TRBJ2-3|TRBV28|TRBD2|NA
CASRTGTSGRNTQYF
TGTGCCAGCAGAACCGGGACTAGCGGGAGGAATACGCAGTATTTT
>TRBJ2-5|TRBV5-4|NA|NA
CASSLFRQETQYF
TGTGCCAGCAGCTTATTTCGACAGGAGACCCAGTACTTC
>TRBJ2-1|TRBV23-1|NA|NA
CAPSFIHEQFF
TGCGCCCCGAGTTTTATCCATGAGCAGTTCTTC
>TRBJ1-2|TRBV5-6|NA|once
CASSLARELGYTF
TGTGCCAGCAGCTTGGCCAGGGAACTTGGCTACACCTTC
>TRBJ2-3|TRBV6-6|NA|NA
CASRAGGLADTQYF
TGTGCCAGCCGTGCGGGTGGGCTTGCAGATACGCAGTATTTT
>TRBJ2-1|TRBV5-4|TRBD2|once
CASSPGTSYNEQFF
TGTGCCAGCAGCCCCGGGACTAGCTACAATGAGCAGTTCTTC
>TRBJ1-1|TRBV19|TRBD1|NA
CASSRPGTGGGVAFF
TGTGCCAGTAGCCGACCCGGGACAGGGGGAGGGGTAGCTTTCTTT
>TRBJ1-5|TRBV2|NA|NA
CASREDGNQPQHF
TGTGCCAGCAGAGAAGACGGAAATCAGCCCCAGCATTTT
>TRBJ2-5|TRBV19|TRBD1|once
CASSLRTGQETQYF
TGTGCCAGTAGTCTACGGACAGGGCAAGAGACCCAGTACTTC
>TRBJ2-4|TRBV7-9|TRBD2|NA
CASSPREVADIQYF
TGTGCCAGCAGTCCTCGGGAGGTGGCCGACATTCAGTACTTC
>TRBJ1-5|TRBV5-1|NA|NA
CASSLAPDQPQHF
TGCGCCAGCAGCTTGGCTCCGGATCAGCCCCAGCATTTT
>TRBJ1-4|TRBV30|TRBD1|NA
CAWNPGTGTEKLFF
TGTGCCTGGAACCCCGGGACAGGGACTGAAAAACTGTTTTTT
>TRBJ1-2|TRBV19|NA|few
CASRRHYLYGYTF
TGTGCCAGTAGGAGACACTACTTGTATGGCTACACCTTC
>TRBJ1-1|TRBV2|NA|NA
CASREASGLEAFF
TGTGCCAGCAGGGAAGCCAGCGGTCTTGAAGCTTTCTTT
>TRBJ1-5|TRBV6-6|NA|NA
CASGLGDQPQHF
TGTGCCAGTGGGCTTGGGGATCAGCCCCAGCATTTT
>TRBJ2-7|TRBV9|TRBD2|NA
CASSATSGSNEQYF
TGTGCCAGCAGCGCGACTAGCGGGAGTAACGAGCAGTACTTC
>TRBJ1-1|TRBV9|NA|NA
CASSVGAGNTEAFF
TGTGCCAGCAGCGTAGGAGCGGGTAACACTGAAGCTTTCTTT
>TRBJ1-1|TRBV11-2|NA|once
CASSLDFRTKDTEAFF
TGTGCCAGCAGCTTAGATTTCCGGACCAAGGACACTGAAGCTTTCTTT
>TRBJ2-4|TRBV29-1|NA|once
CSVEGGLLAKNIQYF
TGCAGCGTTGAAGGAGGGCTTCTAGCTAAAAACATTCAGTACTTC
>TRBJ2-7|TRBV28|TRBD1|NA
CASNIPGTGRIYEQYF
TGTGCCAGCAACATCCCCGGGACAGGGAGGATCTACGAGCAGTACTTC